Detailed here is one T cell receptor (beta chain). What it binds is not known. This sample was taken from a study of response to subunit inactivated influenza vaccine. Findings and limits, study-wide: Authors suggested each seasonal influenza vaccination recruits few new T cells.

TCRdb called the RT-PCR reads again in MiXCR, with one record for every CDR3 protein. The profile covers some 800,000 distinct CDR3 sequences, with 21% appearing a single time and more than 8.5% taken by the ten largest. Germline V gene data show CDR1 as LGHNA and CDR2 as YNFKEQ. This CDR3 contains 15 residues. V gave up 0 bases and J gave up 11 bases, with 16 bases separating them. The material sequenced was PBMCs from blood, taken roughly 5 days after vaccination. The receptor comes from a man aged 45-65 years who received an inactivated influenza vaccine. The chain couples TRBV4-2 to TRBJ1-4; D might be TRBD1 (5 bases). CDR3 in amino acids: CASSQDETVTDKLFF. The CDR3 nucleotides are TGTGCCAGCAGCCAAGACGAGACAGTGACTGATAAACTGTTTTTT.